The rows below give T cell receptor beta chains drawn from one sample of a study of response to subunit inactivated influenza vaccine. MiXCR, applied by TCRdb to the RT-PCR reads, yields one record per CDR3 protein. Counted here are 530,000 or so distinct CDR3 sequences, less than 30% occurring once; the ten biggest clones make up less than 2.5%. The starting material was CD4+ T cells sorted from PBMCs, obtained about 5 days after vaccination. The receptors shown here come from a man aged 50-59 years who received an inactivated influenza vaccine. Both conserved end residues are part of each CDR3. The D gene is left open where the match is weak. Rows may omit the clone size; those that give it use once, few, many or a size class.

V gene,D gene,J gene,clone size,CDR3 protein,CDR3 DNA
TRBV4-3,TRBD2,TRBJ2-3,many,CASSQDFLAGGLADTQYF,TGCGCCAGCAGCCAAGATTTTCTAGCGGGGGGCCTTGCAGATACGCAGTATTTT
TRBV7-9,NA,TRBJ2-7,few,CASSSSTPSYEQYF,TGTGCCAGCAGCTCATCGACACCTTCCTACGAGCAGTACTTC
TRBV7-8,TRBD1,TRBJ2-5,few,CASSSGQGSQETQYF,TGTGCCAGCAGCTCGGGACAGGGCTCCCAAGAGACCCAGTACTTC
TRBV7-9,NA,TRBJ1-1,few,CASSLPASTEAFF,TGTGCCAGCAGCTTACCGGCTTCGACTGAAGCTTTCTTT
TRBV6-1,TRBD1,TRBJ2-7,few,CASRRGQGPSYEQYF,TGTGCCAGCAGAAGGGGGCAGGGTCCCTCCTACGAGCAGTACTTC
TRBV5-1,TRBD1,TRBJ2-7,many,CASSFGTGYGEQYF,TGCGCCAGCAGCTTCGGGACAGGGTATGGTGAGCAGTACTTC
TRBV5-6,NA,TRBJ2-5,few,CASSPQYQETQYF,TGTGCCAGCAGCCCCCAGTACCAAGAGACCCAGTACTTC
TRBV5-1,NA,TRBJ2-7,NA,CASSKPGTGSLYEQYF,TGCGCCAGCAGCAAACCCGGGACCGGCTCCCTCTACGAGCAGTACTTC
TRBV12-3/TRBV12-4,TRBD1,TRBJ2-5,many,CASSLGQGEETQYF,TGTGCCAGCAGTTTAGGACAGGGTGAGGAGACCCAGTACTTC
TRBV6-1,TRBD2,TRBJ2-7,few,CASSSPGLAKSHSF,TGTGCCAGCAGCTCCCCGGGACTAGCGAAATCTCACTCGTTC
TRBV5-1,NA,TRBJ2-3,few,CASSLAEGPGTDTQYF,TGCGCCAGCAGCTTGGCGGAAGGGCCTGGCACAGATACGCAGTATTTT
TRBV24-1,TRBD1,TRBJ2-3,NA,CATSDPRGPGDTQYF,TGTGCCACCAGTGATCCCAGGGGGCCGGGAGATACGCAGTATTTT
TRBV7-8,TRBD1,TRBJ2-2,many,CASSPTGQGWATGELFF,TGTGCCAGCAGCCCAACGGGACAGGGGTGGGCCACCGGGGAGCTGTTTTTT
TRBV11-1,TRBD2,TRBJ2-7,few,CASSLETSGRLPGWEQYF,TGTGCCAGCAGCTTAGAGACTAGCGGGAGACTACCAGGGTGGGAGCAGTACTTC
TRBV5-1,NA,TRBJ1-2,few,CASSPDLRSYTF,TGCGCCAGCAGCCCCGACCTGAGGAGCTACACCTTC
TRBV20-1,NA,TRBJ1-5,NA,CSASRGDRNQPQHF,TGCAGTGCTAGCCGAGGAGACAGAAATCAGCCCCAGCATTTT
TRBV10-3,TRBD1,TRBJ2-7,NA,CAISGGTAYEQYF,TGTGCCATCAGTGGGGGGACAGCCTACGAGCAGTACTTC
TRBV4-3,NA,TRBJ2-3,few,CASSQDQSSTDTQYF,TGCGCCAGCAGCCAAGACCAGAGCAGCACAGATACGCAGTATTTT
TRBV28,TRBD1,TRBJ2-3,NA,CASSSTGGGDTQYF,TGTGCCAGCAGTTCTACAGGGGGCGGGGATACGCAGTATTTT
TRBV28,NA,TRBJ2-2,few,CASSLHGELFF,TGTGCCAGCAGTTTACACGGGGAGCTGTTTTTT
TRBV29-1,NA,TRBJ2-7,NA,CSVRRGGTSEQYF,TGCAGCGTTAGAAGAGGGGGGACATCCGAGCAGTACTTC
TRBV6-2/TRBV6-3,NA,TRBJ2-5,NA,CASSPEEVRRETQYF,TGTGCCAGCAGCCCCGAGGAGGTCCGGCGAGAGACCCAGTACTTC
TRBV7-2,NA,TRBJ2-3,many,CASSLNHGASTDTQYF,TGTGCCAGCAGCTTAAACCACGGAGCTAGCACAGATACGCAGTATTTT
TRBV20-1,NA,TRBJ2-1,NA,CSAKGPEDFRYNEQFF,TGCAGTGCTAAGGGACCGGAGGATTTCAGATACAATGAGCAGTTCTTC
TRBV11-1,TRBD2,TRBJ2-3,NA,CASSPLAGLGQSTDTQYF,TGTGCCAGCAGCCCTCTAGCGGGGTTGGGCCAAAGCACAGATACGCAGTATTTT
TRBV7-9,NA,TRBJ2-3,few,CASSFTDRTAKDTQYF,TGTGCCAGCAGCTTTACAGATCGTACGGCTAAGGATACGCAGTATTTT
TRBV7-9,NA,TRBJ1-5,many,CASSNQGQPQHF,TGTGCCAGCAGCAATCAGGGACAGCCCCAGCATTTT
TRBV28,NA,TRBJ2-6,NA,CASRTPGSGANVLTF,TGTGCCAGCAGAACTCCGGGGTCTGGGGCCAACGTCCTGACTTTC
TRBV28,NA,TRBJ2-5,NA,CASSPPSGLETQYF,TGTGCCAGCAGTCCGCCGAGTGGGCTGGAGACCCAGTACTTC
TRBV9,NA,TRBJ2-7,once,CASSAQIDSPGSSYEQYF,TGTGCCAGCAGCGCCCAGATCGACAGTCCAGGGTCCTCCTACGAGCAGTACTTC
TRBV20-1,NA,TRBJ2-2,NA,CSAPRDFGELFF,TGCAGTGCGCCACGGGACTTCGGGGAGCTGTTTTTT
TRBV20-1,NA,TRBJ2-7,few,CSAREGQPPYEQYF,TGCAGTGCTAGAGAGGGACAACCTCCCTACGAGCAGTACTTC
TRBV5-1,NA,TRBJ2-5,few,CASSPERRSGTQYF,TGCGCCAGCAGCCCGGAGAGACGGTCGGGGACCCAGTACTTC
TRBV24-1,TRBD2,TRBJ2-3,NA,CATSDFQRGDTDTQYF,TGTGCCACCAGTGATTTCCAGCGGGGGGACACAGATACGCAGTATTTT
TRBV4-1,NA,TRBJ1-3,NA,CASSQETRGSGNTIYF,TGCGCCAGCAGCCAAGAGACCCGTGGCTCTGGAAACACCATATATTTT
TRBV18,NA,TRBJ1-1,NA,CASSPGGGWTEAFF,TGTGCCAGCTCACCGGGGGGGGGATGGACTGAAGCTTTCTTT
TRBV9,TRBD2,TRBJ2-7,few,CASSVGGAGEDEQYF,TGTGCCAGCAGCGTAGGTGGAGCGGGAGAGGACGAGCAGTACTTC
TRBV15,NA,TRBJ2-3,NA,CATSRDGRRGADTQYF,TGTGCCACCAGCAGAGATGGGCGGAGGGGGGCAGATACGCAGTATTTT
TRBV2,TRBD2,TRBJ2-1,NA,CASSGLANEQFF,TGTGCCAGCAGTGGACTAGCCAATGAGCAGTTCTTC
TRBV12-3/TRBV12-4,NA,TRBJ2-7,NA,CASSLWPRTTYEQYF,TGTGCCAGCAGTTTGTGGCCTCGGACTACCTACGAGCAGTACTTC